This is a list of T cell receptor beta chains from one sample in a study of T cell changes during pregnancy in multiple sclerosis. Some clones are missing from TCRdb's copy, which holds only in-frame ones; the method was immunoSEQ multiplex PCR. The sample holds approximately 70,000 clones, around 92% seen once. Specimen: peripheral blood, collected in the second trimester of pregnancy. These receptors originate from a female donor in good health, enrolled as a control in a pregnancy study. CDR3s include the opening cysteine and the closing phenylalanine or tryptophan. D genes are given only for firm matches. Some rows mark clone size as missing; the rest say once, few, many or name a class of expanded clone.

TRBJ2-3 | 16 | - | TRBV6-4 | TRBD2 | TGTGCCAGCAGTGACCGAGCGGGGGAGGCCACAGATACGCAGTATTTT | CASSDRAGEATDTQYF
TRBJ2-3 | 17 | - | TRBV5-4 | - | TGTGCCAGCAGCTCGACGACAGGAACCCGGATCCCAGATACGCAGTATTTT | CASSSTTGTRIPDTQYF
TRBJ2-7 | 13 | - | TRBV2 | TRBD1 | TGTGCCAGCAGCTGGACAGGGAGCTACGAGCAGTACTTC | CASSWTGSYEQYF
TRBJ1-5 | 14 | - | TRBV27 | - | TGTGCCAGCAGTTCTTACAGGGACGAGCAGCCCCAGCATTTT | CASSSYRDEQPQHF
TRBJ2-5 | 14 | - | TRBV5-5 | TRBD1 | TGTGCCAGCAGCGTATCCCGGACAGGAGAGACCCAGTACTTC | CASSVSRTGETQYF
TRBJ2-7 | 15 | - | TRBV6-5 | TRBD1 | TGTGCCAGCAGTTACCGGACAGGGGGCTCGTGGGAGCAGTACTTC | CASSYRTGGSWEQYF
TRBJ2-3 | 17 | - | TRBV6-1 | TRBD2 | TGTGCCAGCAGTGAAGCGCTCGGGGGGGCAGCGCCAGATACGCAGTATTTT | CASSEALGGAAPDTQYF
TRBJ2-1 | 15 | - | TRBV7-2 | TRBD2 | TGTGCCAGCAGCCAATTGAGCGGGAGCCCCAATGAGCAGTTCTTC | CASSQLSGSPNEQFF
TRBJ1-1 | 13 | - | TRBV7-9 | - | TGTGCCAGCAGCACGGGTCTTAACACTGAAGCTTTCTTT | CASSTGLNTEAFF
TRBJ1-3 | 14 | - | TRBV5-1 | TRBD1 | TGCGCCAGCAGCTTGGACAGGGGAGGAAACACCATATATTTT | CASSLDRGGNTIYF
TRBJ1-1 | 14 | - | TRBV11-2 | - | TGTGCCAGCAGCTTAGGTCAGATGAACACTGAAGCTTTCTTT | CASSLGQMNTEAFF
TRBJ2-5 | 11 | - | TRBV5-1 | TRBD2 | TGCGCCAGCAGCGGGAGGGAAACCCAGTACTTC | CASSGRETQYF
TRBJ2-5 | 15 | - | TRBV28 | TRBD1 | TGTGCCAGCAGTTTCGGACAGGGGAAAGAAGAGACCCAGTACTTC | CASSFGQGKEETQYF
TRBJ2-1 | 16 | - | TRBV9 | TRBD2 | TGTGCCAGCAGCGTAGTGGGGCGGGGGGGCTTCAATGAGCAGTTCTTC | CASSVVGRGGFNEQFF
TRBJ2-1 | 13 | once | TRBV7-2 | TRBD1 | TGTGCCAGCAGCTTAGCGCAGGGGGAGAAGCAGTTCTTC | CASSLAQGEKQFF
TRBJ1-1 | 14 | - | TRBV5-4 | - | TGTGCCAGCAGCTTGGACAGGGTGAACACTGAAGCTTTCTTT | CASSLDRVNTEAFF
TRBJ2-1 | 17 | - | TRBV19 | - | TGTGCCAGTAGTCCCCCTTTAGCGAGAGGTTTCTACAATGAGCAGTTCTTC | CASSPPLARGFYNEQFF
TRBJ2-3 | 18 | - | TRBV4-3 | TRBD2 | TGCGCCAGCAGCCAAGATTCGAGACTAGCCACGCTGCAGGGTACGCAGTATTTT | CASSQDSRLATLQGTQYF
TRBJ1-1 | 13 | - | TRBV28 | - | TGTGCCAGCAAACCGGGACAGAACACTGAAGCTTTCTTT | CASKPGQNTEAFF
TRBJ1-4 | 15 | - | TRBV5-5 | TRBD1 | TGTGCCAGCAGCGTATACAGGACAGGGCTTGAAAAACTGTTTTTT | CASSVYRTGLEKLFF
TRBJ1-2 | 13 | - | TRBV5-4 | - | TGTGCCAGCAGCTTCCAGGGAGGGCGGGGCTACACCTTC | CASSFQGGRGYTF
TRBJ2-7 | 16 | - | TRBV6-6 | - | TGTGCCAGCAGTTCTAGCCCACGGGTTGGAGGCTACGAGCAGTACTTC | CASSSSPRVGGYEQYF
TRBJ2-7 | 15 | once | TRBV7-8 | - | TGTGCCAGCAGCTTAGTCAGGGAAATTGGATACGAGCAGTACTTC | CASSLVREIGYEQYF
TRBJ2-5 | 13 | - | TRBV6-4 | - | TGTGCCAGCACCCTACAGGGTGGGGAGACCCAGTACTTC | CASTLQGGETQYF
TRBJ1-5 | 14 | - | TRBV6-5 | - | TGTGCCAGCAGCCCCCCGGGGGATAGTCAGCCCCAGCATTTT | CASSPPGDSQPQHF
TRBJ1-6 | 16 | - | TRBV2 | - | TGTGCCAGCAGTGAGTTACACCACTCCTATAATTCACCCCTCCACTTT | CASSELHHSYNSPLHF
TRBJ2-7 | 15 | - | TRBV9 | - | TGTGCCAGCAGCGTAGGGGCAGCAGCAAAATACGAGCAGTACTTC | CASSVGAAAKYEQYF
TRBJ2-4 | 15 | - | TRBV6-6 | - | TGTGCCAGCTGGGCGGGTAGCATAGCCAAAAACATTCAGTACTTC | CASWAGSIAKNIQYF
TRBJ2-5 | 16 | - | TRBV10-2 | TRBD2 | TGCGCCAGCAGAGATCCCCTAGCGGGATCCCGGGAGACCCAGTACTTC | CASRDPLAGSRETQYF
TRBJ2-5 | 14 | - | TRBV2 | - | TGTGCCAGCAGGCCCTCAGGGCCCTTGGAGACCCAGTACTTC | CASRPSGPLETQYF
TRBJ2-3 | 16 | - | TRBV5-4 | TRBD2 | TGTGCCAGCAGCCAATGGAGCGGGGGGCTTCCAGATACGCAGTATTTT | CASSQWSGGLPDTQYF
TRBJ1-5 | 14 | - | TRBV28 | TRBD1 | TGTGCCAGCCTAGACAGGGGCCACAATCAGCCCCAGCATTTT | CASLDRGHNQPQHF
TRBJ2-3 | 14 | - | TRBV9 | - | TGTGCCAGCAGCAAAGGGACTGCCACAGATACGCAGTATTTT | CASSKGTATDTQYF
TRBJ2-2 | 13 | - | TRBV9 | - | TGTGCCAGCAGCGGTACAAACACCGGGGAGCTGTTTTTT | CASSGTNTGELFF
TRBJ1-5 | 17 | - | TRBV7-2 | - | TGTGCCAGCAGCTTAGCGCTCAGGGTAGATAGCAATCAGCCCCAGCATTTT | CASSLALRVDSNQPQHF
TRBJ1-1 | 16 | - | TRBV19 | TRBD1 | TGTGCCAGCCACGCCTTAGACAGGGTATTGAACACTGAAGCTTTCTTT | CASHALDRVLNTEAFF
TRBJ2-1 | 14 | once | TRBV7-2 | TRBD1 | TGTGCCAGCAGCCAGGGACAGCCCAGGGATGAGCAGTTCTTC | CASSQGQPRDEQFF
TRBJ2-7 | 14 | - | TRBV7-2 | TRBD1 | TGTGCCAGCAGCTCCGGGACAGGGTACTACGAGCAGTACTTC | CASSSGTGYYEQYF
TRBJ1-5 | 15 | - | TRBV2 | - | TGTGCCAGCAGAGATATTGACACATTAAATCAGCCCCAGCATTTT | CASRDIDTLNQPQHF
TRBJ2-1 | 15 | once | TRBV11-3 | - | TGTGCCAGCAGCTCCGCCTTTAAAGGGGACAATGAGCAGTTCTTC | CASSSAFKGDNEQFF
TRBJ1-1 | 13 | - | TRBV27 | - | TGTGCCAGCAGTCAACAGGGCACCACTGAAGCTTTCTTT | CASSQQGTTEAFF